These 5 T cell receptor beta chains were sequenced from one sample in a study of identical twins. In TCRdb, the 5' RACE reads were re-called with MiXCR into one record per CDR3 protein. The sample consists of around 1.7 million distinct CDR3 sequences, about 32% of them appearing once. What was sequenced was cord blood. The origin of the receptors is a newborn girl in good health.

J is TRBJ2-3 and V is TRBV7-2; D call uncertain. This CDR3 has 15 amino acids. Trimming pared 0 bases from V and 8 bases from J, leaving 15 bases between. CDR1 and CDR2 (germline): SGHTA, FQGNSA. CDR3 protein: CASSLALDALVTQYF. The CDR3 DNA is TGTGCCAGCAGCTTAGCGTTAGATGCCCTAGTTACGCAGTATTTT.

This clonotype has just a few counts. The V gene is TRBV9, the J gene TRBJ1-4; D ambiguous. The CDR3 is 15 residues long. Germline V gene sequence: CDR1 SGDLS, CDR2 YYNGEE. V lost 3 bases to trimming and J lost 1 base, with 10 bases between them. The CDR3, as DNA: TGTGCCAGCAGCGGGGGTACGGTAACTAATGAAAAACTGTTTTTT. Its translation: CASSGGTVTNEKLFF.

Ten or more counts support this clonotype. The V call is TRBV3-1, the J call TRBJ1-2; D gene unclear. Germline V CDR1 and CDR2: LGHDT, YNNKEL (reference sequence). This CDR3 comprises 13 residues. V lost 1 base, J lost 4 bases, and 7 bases lay in between. CDR3 residues: CASSQGPGYGYTF. The DNA of the CDR3 is TGTGCCAGCAGCCAAGGGCCAGGCTATGGCTACACCTTC.

The rearrangement joins TRBV10-3 to TRBJ2-5; 10 nucleotides line up with TRBD1. Near its end, the DNA agrees better with TRBJ2-7, so the J call may be wrong. CDR1 is ENHRY and CDR2 is SYGVKD in the germline V gene. This CDR3 spans 13 amino acids. The CDR3 protein is CAIKGWDRGEQYF. The CDR3 DNA follows: TGTGCCATCAAGGGTTGGGACAGGGGCGAGCAGTACTTC.

This rearrangement joins TRBV4-1 to TRBJ1-4; unclear D gene. The CDR3 contains 15 residues. Germline CDR1 is MGHRA and CDR2 is YSYEKL. V was trimmed by 1 base and J by 6 bases, leaving 12 bases between them. The CDR3: CASSQGRVQDEKLFF. The CDR3 DNA reads TGCGCCAGCAGCCAAGGCCGCGTGCAGGATGAAAAACTGTTTTTT.